This is a list of T cell receptor beta chains from one sample in a study of T cells in Graves' hyperthyroidism and ophthalmopathy. TCRdb re-analysed the multiplex PCR reads in MiXCR, keeping a single row per CDR3 protein. The sample has approximately 270,000 distinct CDR3 sequences, more than 14% seen once. The sequencing sample was made of blood. The source is a woman between 40 and 50 years old with Graves' hyperthyroidism that later progressed to Graves' ophthalmopathy. CDR3s include the opening cysteine and the closing phenylalanine or tryptophan. A D gene is named only where the DNA matches it firmly. Clone size is stated in some rows and not others, as once, few, many or a class when expanded.

abundance	j_gene	v_gene	d_gene	CDR3nt	CDR3aa
many	TRBJ1-4	TRBV28	-	TGTGCCAGCAGATGGGGGGGAAGCAATAATGAAAAACTGTTTTTT	CASRWGGSNNEKLFF
few	TRBJ1-2	TRBV14	-	TGTGCCTGCAGCCCGGCCCGGAACTATGGCTACACCTTC	CACSPARNYGYTF
-	TRBJ2-5	TRBV20-1	TRBD2	TGCAGTGCCTACTTACTAGCGGGAGATGAGACCCAGTACTTC	CSAYLLAGDETQYF
many	TRBJ2-5	TRBV5-6	TRBD2	TGTGCCAGCAGCTCTCCCGGGACTAGCGGACAAGAGACCCAGTACTTC	CASSSPGTSGQETQYF
many	TRBJ1-5	TRBV19	-	TGTGCCAGTAGTATCAACGCAGCCAATCAGCCCCAGCATTTT	CASSINAANQPQHF
-	TRBJ2-3	TRBV27	TRBD2	TGTGCCAGCAGTTTACCACCTAGCGGGAAAACAGATACGCAGTATTTT	CASSLPPSGKTDTQYF
many	TRBJ2-7	TRBV7-3	-	TGTGCCAGCAGCTTAACGGGGGCAGGGACCTACGAGCAGTACTTC	CASSLTGAGTYEQYF
many	TRBJ1-1	TRBV2	TRBD1	TGTGCCAGCGATACAGGGGCGAACACTGAAGCTTTCTTT	CASDTGANTEAFF
few	TRBJ2-2	TRBV4-1	-	TGCGCCAGCAGCCAAGGTGGGCCCGGGGAGCTGTTTTTT	CASSQGGPGELFF
many	TRBJ1-5	TRBV28	TRBD1	TGTGCCAGCAGTCAACCAGGACAGGGCAGTCAGCCCCAGCATTTT	CASSQPGQGSQPQHF
many	TRBJ2-3	TRBV3-1	-	TGTGCCAGCAGCCAAGAGGGGACTGGCACAGATACGCAGTATTTT	CASSQEGTGTDTQYF
many	TRBJ1-2	TRBV6-2/TRBV6-3	-	TGTGCCAGCAGACCCGGGACACCGGGGGGCTACACCTTC	CASRPGTPGGYTF
many	TRBJ2-3	TRBV11-2	-	TGTGCCAGCAGCTTAGGCGGCCAGCTGGGATACACAGATACGCAGTATTTT	CASSLGGQLGYTDTQYF
-	TRBJ2-2	TRBV4-1	TRBD2	TGCGCCAGCAGCCAGGTCGTTTTAGCGGGAGGGCCAAGGGTCACCGGGGAGCTGTTTTTT	CASSQVVLAGGPRVTGELFF
few	TRBJ2-3	TRBV27	TRBD2	TGTGCCAGCAGTTCCGGGACTAGCAGGTGGGGCGCCCCAGATACGCAGTATTTT	CASSSGTSRWGAPDTQYF
-	TRBJ1-2	TRBV3-1	-	TGTGCCAGCAGCCCTGGTTTAGGGACCTATGGCTACACCTTC	CASSPGLGTYGYTF
many	TRBJ2-1	TRBV7-2	-	TGTGCCAGCAGCATTTACCCAGAGACTAGGATGACCTACAATGAGCAGTTCTTC	CASSIYPETRMTYNEQFF
-	TRBJ1-6	TRBV20-1	-	TGCAGTGCTAGAGTAGGGGGGCCGAGTTCACCCCTCCACTTT	CSARVGGPSSPLHF
many	TRBJ2-1	TRBV28	-	TGTGCCAGCAGTTTATTTTCCTGGGGTGAGCAGTTCTTC	CASSLFSWGEQFF
few	TRBJ2-7	TRBV5-6	-	TGTGCCAGCAGCAACCTTCCCCGGACAGCCTTCTACGAGCAGTACTTC	CASSNLPRTAFYEQYF
many	TRBJ2-1	TRBV6-1	-	TGTGCCAGCAGCAGAAAGACGAACGGCGGGGAGCAGTTCTTC	CASSRKTNGGEQFF
-	TRBJ2-1	TRBV28	TRBD2	TGTGCCAGCAGTTTATATCTAGCGGTCTCCTACAATGAGCAGTTCTTC	CASSLYLAVSYNEQFF
-	TRBJ2-1	TRBV7-9	-	TGTGCCGGCAGCTTACCAGGGGTGAACTCCTACAATGAGCAGTTCTTC	CAGSLPGVNSYNEQFF
-	TRBJ2-2	TRBV24-1	-	TGTGCCACCAGTGGGGCACGGGACGTGGCCACCGGGGAGCTGTTTTTT	CATSGARDVATGELFF
many	TRBJ1-4	TRBV4-1	TRBD1	TGCGCCAGCAATTCTCTACAGGGGGCGGAGGAAAAACTGTTTTTT	CASNSLQGAEEKLFF
few	TRBJ2-2	TRBV5-4	-	TGTGCCAGCAGCTTTTTAGGGTTCGGGGAGCTGTTTTTT	CASSFLGFGELFF
many	TRBJ2-2	TRBV15	TRBD1	TGTGCCACCAGCACTGTTTTGGGACAGATCTACACCGGGGAGCTGTTTTTT	CATSTVLGQIYTGELFF
many	TRBJ2-3	TRBV11-2	-	TGTGCCAGCAGCTTAGGACAGGCAGATACGCAGTATTTT	CASSLGQADTQYF
many	TRBJ2-7	TRBV9	-	TGTGCCAGCAGCGTAGGGCAGGGGAACCACGAGCAGTACTTC	CASSVGQGNHEQYF
many	TRBJ2-3	TRBV9	-	TGTGCCAGCAGCGTAGATCAGACCGCGACAGATACGCAGTATTTT	CASSVDQTATDTQYF
many	TRBJ1-3	TRBV28	-	TGTGCCAGCAGTTTAAACAGGGATGGAAACACCATATATTTT	CASSLNRDGNTIYF
many	TRBJ2-3	TRBV20-1	-	TGCAGTGCTAGAGATCCAGGGGTCACAGATACGCAGTATTTT	CSARDPGVTDTQYF
few	TRBJ1-6	TRBV5-1	-	TGCGCCAGCAGCCCGGAAGGGGCCGGGCCACCCCTCCACTTT	CASSPEGAGPPLHF
many	TRBJ1-1	TRBV28	TRBD1	TGTGCCAGCAGTCCCTCCAGGGGGTTGAACACTGAAGCTTTCTTT	CASSPSRGLNTEAFF
-	TRBJ2-4	TRBV5-6	-	TGTGCCAGCAGCTCCCTTATGACCAAAAACATTCAGTACTTC	CASSSLMTKNIQYF
many	TRBJ2-1	TRBV12-3/TRBV12-4	-	TGTGCCAGCAGTTTTAGCGGTAATGAGCAGTTCTTC	CASSFSGNEQFF
many	TRBJ2-7	TRBV28	TRBD2	TGTGCCAGCAGTGAGGTGTTACTAGCGGGACCTACTTGGACCCCCTACGAGCAGTACTTC	CASSEVLLAGPTWTPYEQYF
many	TRBJ2-1	TRBV28	-	TGTGCCAGCAGGAGCAGGGGTAAGGTTTTGGATAGCACCACTTTATACAATGAGCAGTTCTTC	CASRSRGKVLDSTTLYNEQFF
many	TRBJ2-1	TRBV29-1	-	TGCAGCGTGGGGGTGGGGGGTTACAATGAGCAGTTCTTC	CSVGVGGYNEQFF
many	TRBJ2-1	TRBV18	-	TGTGCCAGCTCACCAGCAGGGACCAATGAGCAGTTCTTC	CASSPAGTNEQFF
many	TRBJ2-5	TRBV20-1	TRBD2	TGCAGTGCTCTTGGACTAGCGGGGTACCAAGAGACCCAGTACTTC	CSALGLAGYQETQYF
-	TRBJ2-3	TRBV11-2	-	TGTGCCAGCAGCTCCCTGACTCGGACCGGCACAGATACTCAGTGTTTT	CASSSLTRTGTDTQCF
many	TRBJ2-2	TRBV2	-	TGTGCCAGCAATACGCGCACCCTATACGGGGAGCTGTTTTTT	CASNTRTLYGELFF
many	TRBJ2-1	TRBV6-8	-	TGTGCCAGCATGACGGGAGTCGGAAATGAGCAGTTCTTC	CASMTGVGNEQFF
many	TRBJ2-1	TRBV16	-	TGTGCCAGCAGCCTATTGTACAATGAGCAGTTCTTC	CASSLLYNEQFF